This T cell receptor (beta chain) was retrieved from a study of blood T cell repertoires in COVID-19. The wider study: The samples span acute and convalescent COVID-19 from the United States, Italy and Spain. T cells, B-cell-depleted T cells, or PBMCs provided the cDNA or gDNA that served as material.

This CDR3 region has 14 residues. Germline values: CDR1 DFQATT, CDR2 SNEGSKA (reference sequence). The trim removed 3 bases at V and 2 bases at J, leaving 5 bases unmatched. Original handling: Reference gene primer amplification gave nucleated cell count estimates. TCRdb's table, derived via immunoSEQ multiplex PCR, lists solely in-frame clones and lacks some. That table supplies the V and J calls and clone size; D and trimming were determined from the DNA. The sample lists some 190,000 clones, approximately 80% seen once, with 9.5% to 15% in the top ten. The sequenced sample consisted of peripheral blood. This clonotype was sampled from a woman aged 50 to 60 with acute or convalescent COVID-19. This chain joins TRBV20-1 and TRBJ2-7; TRBD2 agrees at 9 bases. As DNA, the CDR3 is TGCAGTGCTAGTGGAGCGGGAGGACCCTACGAGCAGTACTTC. This sequence encodes CSASGAGGPYEQYF.